Listed below are T cell receptor beta chains from one sample, sequenced in a study of type 1 and type 2 diabetes patients. Using its own MiXCR run on the multiplex PCR reads, TCRdb lists one record per CDR3 protein. Of under 300,000 distinct CDR3 sequences in the sample, around 47% were seen once. The sequenced sample was peripheral blood mononuclear cells (PBMCs). Every receptor here comes from a man between 18 and 29 years old with type 2 diabetes. Both conserved end residues are part of each CDR3. The D gene is left open where the match is weak. Clone size is stated in some rows and not others, as once, few, many or a class when expanded.

D: TRBD1; V: TRBV24-1; size: few; J: TRBJ2-1; CDR3: CATSGTGWNEQFF; DNA: TGTGCCACCAGCGGGACAGGGTGGAATGAGCAGTTCTTC
D: TRBD1; V: TRBV7-6; size: .; J: TRBJ2-5; CDR3: CASSSGTGSDGETQYF; DNA: TGTGCCAGCAGCTCCGGGACAGGGAGTGACGGGGAGACCCAGTACTTC
D: .; V: TRBV28; size: .; J: TRBJ2-1; CDR3: CASSLGGVGYNEQFF; DNA: TGTGCCAGCAGTTTAGGGGGAGTGGGCTACAATGAGCAGTTCTTC
D: .; V: TRBV12-3/TRBV12-4; size: .; J: TRBJ2-3; CDR3: CASSFSGAADTQYF; DNA: TGTGCCAGCAGTTTCTCTGGGGCAGCCGATACGCAGTATTTT
D: .; V: TRBV11-2; size: few; J: TRBJ2-2; CDR3: CASWDSANTGELFF; DNA: TGTGCCAGTTGGGATTCCGCGAACACCGGGGAGCTGTTTTTT
D: .; V: TRBV7-7; size: .; J: TRBJ2-1; CDR3: CASSLSMVGNEQFF; DNA: TGTGCCAGCAGCTTATCGATGGTTGGCAATGAGCAGTTCTTC
D: TRBD1; V: TRBV6-5; size: few; J: TRBJ2-7; CDR3: CASSQQGRLYEQYF; DNA: TGTGCCAGCAGTCAACAGGGGCGCCTCTACGAGCAGTACTTC
D: .; V: TRBV7-2; size: .; J: TRBJ1-6; CDR3: CASSLGGHSNSPLHF; DNA: TGTGCCAGCAGCTTAGGGGGACATTCTAATTCACCCCTCCACTTT
D: .; V: TRBV2; size: few; J: TRBJ1-4; CDR3: CASSVNRDPRAKLFF; DNA: TGTGCCAGCAGTGTGAACCGGGACCCGAGAGCAAAACTGTTTTTT
D: TRBD1; V: TRBV5-1; size: .; J: TRBJ1-4; CDR3: CASNRGTTTNEKLFF; DNA: TGCGCCAGCAACAGGGGGACAACAACTAATGAAAAACTGTTTTTT
D: .; V: TRBV5-1; size: .; J: TRBJ2-5; CDR3: CASSLGQTQETQYF; DNA: TGCGCCAGCAGCTTGGGCCAGACCCAAGAGACCCAGTACTTC
D: TRBD2; V: TRBV12-3/TRBV12-4; size: .; J: TRBJ2-2; CDR3: CASREGLQGGSTGELFF; DNA: TGTGCCAGCAGGGAGGGCCTGCAGGGAGGGAGCACCGGGGAGCTGTTTTTT
D: .; V: TRBV7-8; size: .; J: TRBJ2-7; CDR3: CASSLISTSVSRQYF; DNA: TGTGCCAGCAGCTTAATTAGTACTTCTGTTTCGAGGCAGTACTTC
D: TRBD1; V: TRBV20-1; size: .; J: TRBJ2-1; CDR3: CSARDLRQGDYNEQFF; DNA: TGCAGTGCTAGAGATCTCAGACAGGGAGACTACAATGAGCAGTTCTTC
D: TRBD1; V: TRBV5-4; size: .; J: TRBJ1-2; CDR3: CASSWTGGPYGYTF; DNA: TGTGCCAGCAGCTGGACAGGAGGGCCCTATGGCTACACCTTC
D: .; V: TRBV7-2; size: .; J: TRBJ2-7; CDR3: CASSLPGGSYEQYF; DNA: TGTGCCAGCAGCTTACCAGGCGGCTCCTACGAGCAGTACTTC
D: TRBD2; V: TRBV7-8; size: .; J: TRBJ2-1; CDR3: CATSGRAFHEQFF; DNA: TGTGCCACCAGCGGGAGGGCCTTCCATGAGCAGTTCTTC
D: .; V: TRBV25-1; size: .; J: TRBJ2-7; CDR3: CASSLVARSYEQYF; DNA: TGTGCCAGCAGCTTAGTTGCTCGATCCTACGAGCAGTACTTC
D: .; V: TRBV6-7; size: .; J: TRBJ1-1; CDR3: CASSNVEAFF; DNA: TGTGCCAGCAGTAACGTCGAAGCTTTCTTT
D: TRBD2; V: TRBV19; size: .; J: TRBJ2-5; CDR3: CASSGSGGRETQYF; DNA: TGTGCCAGCTCGGGGTCGGGGGGGCGAGAGACCCAGTACTTC
D: TRBD2; V: TRBV6-5; size: once; J: TRBJ2-1; CDR3: CASSYSASGRYNEQFF; DNA: TGTGCCAGCAGTTACTCTGCCAGCGGGAGGTACAATGAGCAGTTCTTC
D: TRBD1; V: TRBV13; size: few; J: TRBJ2-7; CDR3: CASSGQGASYEQYF; DNA: TGTGCCAGCAGCGGACAGGGGGCCTCCTACGAGCAGTACTTC
D: TRBD2; V: TRBV5-1; size: few; J: TRBJ2-1; CDR3: CASSLGGFIGGSEQFF; DNA: TGCGCCAGCAGCTTGGGCGGGTTTATTGGCGGGAGTGAGCAGTTCTTC
D: TRBD1; V: TRBV15; size: .; J: TRBJ2-2; CDR3: CATSTGGQGGTGELFF; DNA: TGTGCCACCAGCACAGGGGGACAGGGGGGCACCGGGGAGCTGTTTTTT
D: TRBD1; V: TRBV19; size: .; J: TRBJ2-6; CDR3: CASIRQGIPGANVLTF; DNA: TGTGCCAGTATTAGACAGGGTATTCCTGGGGCCAACGTCCTGACTTTC
D: .; V: TRBV28; size: .; J: TRBJ2-7; CDR3: CASSLFGARLVDEQYF; DNA: TGTGCCAGCAGTTTGTTTGGGGCGAGACTAGTTGACGAGCAGTACTTC
D: .; V: TRBV2; size: .; J: TRBJ2-3; CDR3: CASSEDGNTDTQYF; DNA: TGTGCCAGCAGTGAAGACGGGAACACAGATACGCAGTATTTT
D: .; V: TRBV12-3/TRBV12-4; size: few; J: TRBJ2-7; CDR3: CASSLSAPREQYF; DNA: TGTGCCAGCAGTTTAAGTGCACCTCGGGAGCAGTACTTC
D: TRBD2; V: TRBV20-1; size: once; J: TRBJ2-1; CDR3: CSAKRDVLAGGFRTYNEQFF; DNA: TGCAGTGCTAAAAGAGACGTATTGGCGGGGGGGTTTCGCACCTACAATGAGCAGTTCTTC
D: TRBD1; V: TRBV13; size: few; J: TRBJ2-7; CDR3: CASSKPGQGIKQYF; DNA: TGTGCCAGCAGCAAACCGGGACAGGGCATAAAGCAGTACTTC
D: TRBD1; V: TRBV20-1; size: .; J: TRBJ1-5; CDR3: CSAKGQRNQPQHF; DNA: TGCAGTGCAAAGGGACAGCGCAATCAGCCCCAGCATTTT
D: TRBD1; V: TRBV25-1; size: .; J: TRBJ1-1; CDR3: CASSDLGQGWTEAFF; DNA: TGTGCCAGCAGTGACCTCGGACAGGGTTGGACTGAAGCTTTCTTT
D: .; V: TRBV5-1; size: .; J: TRBJ1-4; CDR3: CASSLDSEELFF; DNA: TGCGCCAGCAGCTTGGACAGTGAAGAACTGTTTTTT
D: .; V: TRBV5-5; size: once; J: TRBJ2-3; CDR3: CASSLGLGERW; DNA: TGTGCCAGCAGCTTGGGACTAGGGGAACGTTGG
D: .; V: TRBV6-6; size: .; J: TRBJ1-3; CDR3: CASSPRQSFSGNTIYF; DNA: TGTGCCAGCAGTCCTCGTCAAAGTTTCTCTGGAAACACCATATATTTT
D: TRBD1; V: TRBV10-1; size: few; J: TRBJ1-4; CDR3: CVISEGGQGGEKLFF; DNA: TGTGTCATCAGTGAGGGAGGACAGGGAGGTGAAAAACTGTTTTTT
D: .; V: TRBV20-1; size: .; J: TRBJ1-1; CDR3: CSAKPIDSYTEAFF; DNA: TGCAGTGCGAAACCCATTGACAGCTACACTGAAGCTTTCTTT
D: TRBD1; V: TRBV6-6; size: few; J: TRBJ1-1; CDR3: CASSTPGTGRFF; DNA: TGTGCCAGCAGTACCCCGGGGACAGGTCGGTTCTTT
D: .; V: TRBV19; size: .; J: TRBJ2-2; CDR3: CASSVTGAPYTGELFF; DNA: TGTGCCAGTAGTGTCACAGGCGCCCCGTACACCGGGGAGCTGTTTTTT
D: .; V: TRBV14; size: .; J: TRBJ1-5; CDR3: CASSQDWPQHF; DNA: TGTGCCAGCAGCCAAGACTGGCCCCAGCATTTT
D: .; V: TRBV12-3/TRBV12-4; size: .; J: TRBJ2-1; CDR3: CASSYSAGNEQFF; DNA: TGTGCCAGCAGTTACTCTGCCGGCAATGAGCAGTTCTTC
D: .; V: TRBV12-3/TRBV12-4; size: few; J: TRBJ1-6; CDR3: CASSLGRSWNSPLHF; DNA: TGTGCCAGCAGTTTAGGGAGGAGTTGGAATTCACCCCTCCACTTT
D: .; V: TRBV10-3; size: .; J: TRBJ1-6; CDR3: CAISESSEGWSPLHF; DNA: TGTGCCATCAGTGAGTCGAGTGAGGGCTGGTCACCCCTCCACTTT
D: .; V: TRBV5-1; size: few; J: TRBJ2-1; CDR3: CASSANSASSYNEQFF; DNA: TGCGCCAGCAGCGCCAATTCTGCTAGCTCCTACAATGAGCAGTTCTTC
D: .; V: TRBV7-9; size: once; J: TRBJ1-2; CDR3: CASSPIPIGPNYGYTF; DNA: TGTGCCAGCAGTCCCATTCCGATAGGGCCTAACTATGGCTACACCTTC
D: TRBD1; V: TRBV24-1; size: .; J: TRBJ2-3; CDR3: CATSAPGTGAPFTDTQYF; DNA: TGTGCCACCAGTGCTCCCGGGACAGGGGCCCCCTTCACAGATACGCAGTATTTT
D: .; V: TRBV20-1; size: .; J: TRBJ2-7; CDR3: CSARATRTSYEQYF; DNA: TGCAGTGCTAGAGCTACTAGGACCTCCTACGAGCAGTACTTC
D: TRBD1; V: TRBV12-5; size: .; J: TRBJ2-5; CDR3: CAISETPTGAGKTQYF; DNA: TGTGCCATCAGTGAGACCCCGACAGGGGCGGGAAAGACCCAGTACTTC
D: .; V: TRBV10-3; size: .; J: TRBJ2-2; CDR3: CAIRARNSIMNTGGLFF; DNA: TGTGCCATCAGAGCGAGGAACAGCATTATGAACACCGGGGGGCTGTTTTTT
D: .; V: TRBV10-1; size: once; J: TRBJ2-5; CDR3: CASSEARQKQETQYF; DNA: TGCGCCAGCAGTGAAGCGCGACAGAAACAAGAGACCCAGTACTTC
D: TRBD1; V: TRBV7-3; size: .; J: TRBJ2-2; CDR3: CASSLGQGWTGELFF; DNA: TGTGCCAGCAGCCTGGGACAGGGATGGACCGGGGAGCTGTTTTTT